Sequencing of this T cell receptor beta chain was carried out in a study of OX40 agonist ivuxolimab in advanced cancers. Study-wide context: People in dose escalation had one of these cancers: hepatocellular carcinoma, melanoma, renal cell or head and neck cancer. Study conclusions and caveats: Clonal expansion was among the lowest in partial responders at 0.1-3.0 mg/kg, especially CD8+.

Clones were read by immunoSEQ multiplex PCR, and TCRdb kept only the in-frame ones, dropping some. The sample lists about 75,000 clones, around 90% seen once, with 0.35% to 0.45% in the top ten. Points on this clone: What it recognizes is unknown.

Blood sampling was done at baseline, cycle 4 day 1, and cycle 7 day 1. Sequences were derived from CD4+ or CD8+ T cells sorted from blood, sampled in a trial of the OX40 agonist ivuxolimab. The receptor was derived from an adult with an advanced solid tumor such as melanoma, head and neck, liver or kidney cancer.

The CDR3 coding sequence is TGTGCCATCAGTGACACAGGGGGTAATCAGCCCCAGCATTTT. Protein sequence: CAISDTGGNQPQHF. The J gene is TRBJ1-5, the V gene TRBV10-3, with TRBD1 identical over 8 bases. V lost 3 bases and J lost 4; bases outside the gene matches: 2. This CDR3 has 14 residues. From germline, CDR1 is ENHRY and CDR2 SYGVKD.